Below are 7 T cell receptor beta chains sequenced from a single sample in a study of graft-versus-host responses after intestinal transplantation. CFSE-labeled responder cells (approximately 200,000) were plated with approximately 200,000 irradiated, violet-dye-labeled stimulator cells. Here immunoSEQ multiplex PCR was the method, and the copy in TCRdb shows in-frame clones only, minus some. The data hold about 12,000 clones, with about a third observed a single time. The source was alloreactive CD8+ T cells from a mixed lymphocyte reaction culture, collected before intestinal transplant. Subset noted: CFSE-low proliferating T cells sorted from roughly 6-day pre-transplant mixed lymphocyte reaction (GvH or HvG direction). These receptors originate from a human patient who received an intestinal transplant.

The chain uses TRBV7-3 and TRBJ2-1; 12 bases align to TRBD2. CDR1 SGHTA and CDR2 FQGTGA come from the germline V gene. V was pared by 2 bases and J by 4 bases, with 9 bases of the junction left unmatched. The CDR3 is made up of 18 amino acids. This CDR3 reads CASSLVTSGSLAYNEQFF. Here the CDR3 DNA reads TGTGCCAGCAGCTTAGTGACTAGCGGGAGCCTCGCATACAATGAGCAGTTCTTC.

The table lists this clone with a few counts. The chain recombines TRBV7-2 with TRBJ2-1; 11 bases map to TRBD2. The germline V gene has CDR1 SGHTA and CDR2 FQGNSA. V shed 6 bases and J 7 bases; nucleotides not matched to a gene: 20. The CDR3 has 19 amino acids. The CDR3 spells CASSFLAGGPRPRFNEQFF. In nucleotides, the CDR3 is TGTGCCAGCAGTTTTCTAGCGGGAGGCCCCCGTCCTCGGTTTAATGAGCAGTTCTTC.

The rearrangement uses TRBV7-8 and TRBJ2-7; 7 bases fit TRBD2. Per the germline V gene, CDR1 is SGHVS and CDR2 is FQNEAQ. The length of the CDR3 is 16 residues. The trim removed 0 bases at V and 3 bases at J, leaving 8 bases unmatched. DNA of the CDR3: TGTGCCAGCAGCTTAGCGCGAGGCGGGGGTGGCTACGAGCAGTACTTC. This sequence encodes CASSLARGGGGYEQYF.

This clone was observed a handful of times. The chain uses TRBV9 and TRBJ2-1; TRBD2 aligns across 7 bases. The length of the CDR3 is 15 residues. Germline lookup yields CDR1 SGDLS and CDR2 YYNGEE. The junction had 3 bases not matched to a gene; V was cut back by 1 base and J by 2 bases. The CDR3 spells CASSVRGEPYNEQFF. The CDR3 coding sequence is TGTGCCAGCAGCGTACGGGGGGAACCCTACAATGAGCAGTTCTTC. The whole variable domain, filled in from reference TRBV9 and TRBJ2-1, reads DSGVTQTPKHLITATGQRVTLRCSPRSGDLSVYWYQQSLDQGLQFLIQYYNGEERAKGNILERFSAQQFPDLHSELNLSSLELGDSALYFCASSVRGEPYNEQFFGPGTRLTVL.

This chain joins TRBV27 and TRBJ2-1; 9 bases are a match to TRBD2. Losses at the gene ends were 3 bases for V and 3 bases for J; bases not matched to a gene: 3. Germline V gene sequence: CDR1 MNHEY, CDR2 SMNVEV (reference sequence). The CDR3 is 15 residues long. CDR3 protein: CASSFVLAGYNEQFF. The DNA for the CDR3 is TGTGCCAGCAGTTTTGTACTAGCGGGCTACAATGAGCAGTTCTTC.

This chain joins TRBV14 and TRBJ2-3; no definite D call. Deletions cut 2 bases from V and 2 bases from J, with 14 bases between. Per germline, CDR1 SGHDN and CDR2 FVKESK. The CDR3 is 16 residues long. CDR3 protein: CASSQSIEPLTDTQYF. CDR3 sequence (DNA): TGTGCCAGCAGCCAATCGATAGAGCCTCTCACAGATACGCAGTATTTT.

This chain uses TRBV6-6 with TRBJ2-1, with 12 bases lining up with TRBD2. This CDR3 comprises 15 residues. Germline V CDR1 and CDR2: MNHNY, SVGAGI (reference sequence). V gave up 6 bases and J gave up 4 bases; unmatched junction bases: 4. This CDR3 is CASSTSGRSYNEQFF. CDR3 DNA sequence: TGTGCCAGCAGCACTAGCGGGAGGTCTTACAATGAGCAGTTCTTC.